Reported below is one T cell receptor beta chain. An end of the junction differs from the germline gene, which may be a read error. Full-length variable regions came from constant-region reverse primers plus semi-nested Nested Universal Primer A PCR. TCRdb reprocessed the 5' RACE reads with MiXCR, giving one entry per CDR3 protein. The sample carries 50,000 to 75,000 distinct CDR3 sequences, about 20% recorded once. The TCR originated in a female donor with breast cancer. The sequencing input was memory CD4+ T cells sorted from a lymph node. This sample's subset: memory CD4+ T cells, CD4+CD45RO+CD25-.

CDR3 bases: TGTGCCGGCAGCTTAGACGAGGGAGGGCTGCAGTTCTTC. Translation: CAGSLDEGGLQFF. The V and J genes are TRBV7-6 and TRBJ2-1; 7 bases line up with TRBD2. This CDR3 spans 13 amino acids. Germline lookup yields CDR1 SGHVS and CDR2 FNYEAQ.